Following are 3 T cell receptor beta chains from one sample sequenced in a study of early stage breast cancer tumors. Sequencing used immunoSEQ multiplex PCR; TCRdb keeps in-frame clones, though not all of them. Here the sample spans tens of thousands of clones, around nine tenths being singletons. The specimen was blood. The receptors here all came from a person aged 65-85 years with breast cancer.

This sequence joins TRBV19 and TRBJ2-7, with TRBD1 identical over 11 bases. CDR1 is LNHDA, CDR2 SQIVND, per germline (reference sequence). Losses at the gene ends were 8 bases for V and 3 bases for J; bases not matched to a gene: 0. CDR3 length equals 12 residues. In DNA, the CDR3 is TGTGCCAGTGGGACAGGGGGCTACGAGCAGTACTTC. Its protein is CASGTGGYEQYF.

The chain is built from TRBV2 and TRBJ1-2; unclear D gene. This CDR3 is built from 12 residues. The ends were cut back, 8 bases at V and 1 base at J, with 8 bases in the middle. The germline CDR1 and CDR2 sequences are SNHLY and FYNNEI. The CDR3 bases are TGTGCCAGCTCTGCGAGTAACTATGGCTACACCTTC. Residues: CASSASNYGYTF. Looking up the rest from reference TRBV2 and TRBJ1-2 gives the full variable domain: EPEVTQTPSHQVTQMGQEVILRCVPISNHLYFYWYRQILGQKVEFLVSFYNNEISEKSEIFDDQFSVERPDGSNFTLKIRSTKLEDSAMYFCASSASNYGYTFGSGTRLTVV.

The chain employs TRBV19 and TRBJ2-1, with 13 bases identical to TRBD2. CDR1 and CDR2 (germline): LNHDA, SQIVND (reference sequence). CDR3 length equals 17 residues. V lost 5 bases, J lost 4 bases, and 8 bases stayed unmatched. CDR3 sequence: CASSGRTSGSVYNEQFF. Written as DNA, the CDR3 is TGTGCCAGTAGTGGACGGACTAGCGGGAGCGTGTACAATGAGCAGTTCTTC. The whole variable domain, filled in from reference TRBV19 and TRBJ2-1, reads DGGITQSPKYLFRKEGQNVTLSCEQNLNHDAMYWYRQDPGQGLRLIYYSQIVNDFQKGDIAEGYSVSREKKESFPLTVTSAQKNPTAFYLCASSGRTSGSVYNEQFFGPGTRLTVL.